The present T cell receptor (beta chain) was sequenced within a study of siplizumab effects on memory and regulatory T cells. Coculturing at 37°C lasted five to seven days for the mixed lymphocyte reaction cells. Measured with immunoSEQ multiplex PCR; TCRdb has only the in-frame clones, and not every one. The sample records thousands of clones, about 38% being singletons. V was trimmed by 7 bases and J by 3 bases, leaving 7 bases between them. The germline gives CDR1 MNHNS, CDR2 SASEGT. This CDR3 region has 11 residues. A note on this clone: The antigen remains unidentified.

The chain links TRBV6-1 to TRBJ2-7; perhaps TRBD1 as D (5 bases). Sequences were obtained from CFSE-low (dividing) CD8+ T cells sorted from an allogeneic mixed lymphocyte reaction. The receptor was derived from a human donor in good health; the cells came from an allogeneic mixed lymphocyte reaction. The CDR3 coding sequence is TGTGCCAGCACGCAGGGCTACGAGCAGTACTTC. Amino acids: CASTQGYEQYF.